What follows are 16 T cell receptor beta chains derived from one specimen sequenced in a study of cytomegalovirus exposure and HLA in healthy donors. In the PCR, 60 Vbeta and 13 Jbeta primers were used. Assay: immunoSEQ multiplex PCR; the TCRdb copy retains only in-frame clones and omits some. The data contain about 150,000 clones, less than 10% of them singletons. Sample: PBMCs. Every receptor here comes from a man aged 50-59 years in good health and CMV-seronegative.

The CDR3 DNA reads TGTGCCTCCACTGAGCCAAGGACAGGGGCTAACTATGGCTACACCTTC. Translating it yields CASTEPRTGANYGYTF. The rearrangement links TRBV19 to TRBJ1-2, with 9 bases matching TRBD1. J gave up 0 bases and V 11 bases, and 13 bases lay outside the gene matches. This CDR3 has 16 residues. Germline lookup yields CDR1 LNHDA and CDR2 SQIVND (reference sequence).

The gene calls are TRBV14 and TRBJ2-3, with D possibly being TRBD2 (5 bases). V was clipped by 1 base and J by 0 bases, with 17 bases between them. Germline V gene data show CDR1 as SGHDN and CDR2 as FVKESK. This CDR3 comprises 18 residues. In nucleotides, the CDR3 is TGTGCCAGCAGCCAAGGAGGCAGACTACAACCTAGCACAGATACGCAGTATTTT. Amino acid sequence: CASSQGGRLQPSTDTQYF.

The CDR3, as DNA: TGCAGCGTGGCGAGGGTTGGCACCGGGGAGCTGTTTTTT. As protein: CSVARVGTGELFF. V gene TRBV29-1 combines with J gene TRBJ2-2; D perhaps matches TRBD2 (5 bases). The CDR3 consists of 13 residues. Germline V gives CDR1 SQVTM, CDR2 ANQGSEA. Trimming stripped 6 bases from V and 4 bases from J, with 12 bases between.

This clone appeared many times. The chain joins TRBV5-1 to TRBJ2-2; possible D gene TRBD2, 7 bases. V lost 4 bases to trimming and J lost 3 bases, with 10 bases between them. This CDR3 is built from 14 residues. Germline V CDR1 and CDR2: SGHRS, YFSETQ. CDR3 sequence reads: CASSEGGDTGELFF. CDR3 nucleotides: TGCGCCAGCAGCGAAGGGGGGGACACCGGGGAGCTGTTTTTT. Looking up the rest from reference TRBV5-1 and TRBJ2-2 gives the full variable domain: KAGVTQTPRYLIKTRGQQVTLSCSPISGHRSVSWYQQTPGQGLQFLFEYFSETQRNKGNFPGRFSGRQFSNSRSEMNVSTLELGDSALYLCASSEGGDTGELFFGEGSRLTVL.

In this sample, this clone turned up a few times. The chain recombines TRBV6-5 with TRBJ2-7; 10 bases align to TRBD1. The ends lost 5 bases at V and 5 bases at J; junction bases unmatched: 6. Germline V gives CDR1 MNHEY, CDR2 SVGAGI. CDR3 length: 14 amino acids. Here the CDR3 DNA reads TGTGCCAGCAGTCGCGGGACAGGGGCCCACGAGCAGTACTTC. It is translated as CASSRGTGAHEQYF.

The chain recombines TRBV5-6 with TRBJ2-2; 7 bases are shared with TRBD2. J was trimmed by 4 bases and V by 1 base; bases with no gene match: 4. The CDR3 runs 15 residues. The germline V gene encodes CDR1 SGHDT and CDR2 YYEEEE. The CDR3 DNA reads TGTGCCAGCAGCTTGAGAGAGCGGGGCACCGGGGAGCTGTTTTTT. As protein: CASSLRERGTGELFF.

The rearrangement uses TRBV30 and TRBJ2-1; D is uncertain. The length of the CDR3 is 11 residues. The germline gives CDR1 GTSNPN, CDR2 SVGIG (reference sequence). V was clipped by 2 bases and J by 5 bases, with 4 bases between them. For the CDR3, the DNA is TGTGCCTGGAGTTTAAACAATGAGCAGTTCTTC. It translates to CAWSLNNEQFF.

CDR3 in amino acids: CASLNSQGGTEAFF. The CDR3 bases are TGTGCCAGCCTTAATTCCCAGGGGGGAACTGAAGCTTTCTTT. The gene calls are TRBV6-5 and TRBJ1-1, with 7 bases fitting TRBD1. CDR1 and CDR2 from the germline V gene are MNHEY and SVGAGI. This CDR3 is 14 amino acids long. V lost 8 bases and J lost 5; bases outside the gene matches: 11.

A few counts support this clone. The gene calls are TRBV6-1 and TRBJ2-3, with D maybe TRBD2 (5 bases). Germline CDR1 is MNHNS and CDR2 is SASEGT. V was shortened by 8 bases and J by 0 bases, with 15 bases between the two germline ends. CDR3 length: 15 residues. The CDR3 nucleotides read TGTGCCAGCCGGACGCAGGACTTCAGCACAGATACGCAGTATTTT. Translating it yields CASRTQDFSTDTQYF.

This chain connects TRBV7-8 to TRBJ1-1; TRBD1 matches at 7 bases. Germline values: CDR1 SGHVS, CDR2 FQNEAQ. This CDR3 has 17 residues. Germline trimming cut 5 bases from V and 0 bases from J; bases unmatched to any gene: 12. This chain's CDR3 is CASSAAGQEFMNTEAFF. CDR3 in DNA: TGTGCCAGCAGCGCTGCTGGACAGGAGTTTATGAACACTGAAGCTTTCTTT.

The chain recombines TRBV5-4 with TRBJ2-3; no definite D call. Germline CDR1 is SGHNT and CDR2 is YYREEE (reference sequence). This CDR3 is built from 14 residues. The V end lost 4 bases, the J end lost 3 bases, and 12 bases lay between the germline ends. CDR3 residues: CASSPARPTDTQYF. The CDR3 nucleotides read TGTGCCAGCAGCCCTGCGAGGCCGACAGATACGCAGTATTTT.

In this sample, this clone turned up a few times. The gene calls are TRBV28 and TRBJ2-5, with 12 bases fitting TRBD1. CDR3 length equals 15 residues. Germline-derived CDR1 and CDR2 are MDHEN and SYDVKM. Trimming cost V 4 bases and J 4 bases; bases outside gene matches: 4. The CDR3 region has the DNA TGTGCCAGCAGTTCCCGGGACAGGGGGCGAGAGACCCAGTACTTC. Translating gives CASSSRDRGRETQYF.

The chain has TRBV29-1 and TRBJ1-1, with TRBD1 matching over 7 bases. Germline CDR1 reads SQVTM; CDR2 reads ANQGSEA. J was trimmed by 7 bases and V by 6 bases; bases with no gene match: 8. There are 12 residues in the CDR3. The CDR3 DNA follows: TGCAGCGTGCACAGGGGAGTGGGTGAAGCTTTCTTT. Protein product: CSVHRGVGEAFF.

The chain carries TRBV18 and TRBJ2-3; TRBD2 matches at 12 bases. V lost 3 bases, J lost 0 bases, and 10 bases stayed unmatched. Germline CDR1 is KGHSH and CDR2 is LQKENI. The CDR3 is 19 residues long. The CDR3 nucleotides read TGTGCCAGCTCACCTCTCGAGACTAGCGGGAGTATAAGCACAGATACGCAGTATTTT. Translated: CASSPLETSGSISTDTQYF.

This clone was recorded a few times. The rearrangement uses TRBV7-8 and TRBJ2-6, with D perhaps matching TRBD1 (6 bases). The length of the CDR3 is 16 residues. Germline V gives CDR1 SGHVS, CDR2 FQNEAQ. Trimming removed 6 bases at V and 0 bases at J, with 12 bases between. The CDR3, as DNA: TGTGCCAGCAGAAGTACAGGGTTCTCTGGGGCCAACGTCCTGACTTTC. It is translated as CASRSTGFSGANVLTF.

The J gene is TRBJ1-2, the V gene TRBV19; a possible D gene is TRBD1 (5 bases). Trimming removed 7 bases at V and 5 bases at J, with 17 bases between. The CDR3 is 14 residues long. Germline CDR1 reads LNHDA; CDR2 reads SQIVND (reference sequence). CDR3 DNA: TGTGCCAGTACCTGGGAAGGGGCCTGGTATGGCTACACCTTC. Translation: CASTWEGAWYGYTF.